The clone carrying this T cell receptor (beta chain) was picked up one time. This entry is derived from a study of blood T cell repertoires in COVID-19. CDR3 length: 12 residues. Germline V CDR1 and CDR2: SEHNR, FQNEAQ (reference sequence). V shed 4 bases and J 6 bases; nucleotides not matched to a gene: 0. The repertoire was sequenced with immunoSEQ multiplex PCR; TCRdb's copy has only in-frame clones and lacks some. Of a few hundred thousand clones listed, 65% to 85% were seen once; the top ten hold 3% to 4%. The chain joins TRBV7-9 to TRBJ2-1; 7 bases line up with TRBD2. The sequence was collected from a woman aged 55-69 years who had recovered from COVID-19. The sample was PBMCs or T cells enriched from blood (not recorded which). CDR3 region: CASSWGGNEQFF. The DNA for the CDR3 is TGTGCCAGCAGCTGGGGGGGCAATGAGCAGTTCTTC.